Each of the 28 T cell receptor beta chains below was sequenced from the same sample in a study of blood T cell repertoires in COVID-19. Sequenced by immunoSEQ multiplex PCR; TCRdb stores in-frame clones only, minus some. This table has under 60,000 clones, less than 90% appearing once. Sequencing was carried out using peripheral blood. The receptors here all came from a human donor in a cohort sampled during active COVID-19.

The chain carries TRBV6-2 or TRBV6-3 and TRBJ2-3, with TRBD2 matching 11 bases. The CDR3 is made up of 17 amino acids. V trimming: 6 bases; J trimming: 0 bases; junction bases outside the gene matches: 8. Germline CDR1 is MNHEY and CDR2 is SVGEGT. The CDR3, as DNA: TGTGCCAGCAGCCGACTAGCGGGGCCCCTTAGCACAGATACGCAGTATTTT. It is translated as CASSRLAGPLSTDTQYF.

The V gene is TRBV3-1 (or the pseudogene TRBV3-2), the J gene TRBJ1-1; no clear D gene. V lost 0 bases and J 5 bases, leaving 7 bases between the germline ends. Germline V lookup: CDR1 LGHDT, CDR2 YNNKEL (reference sequence). This CDR3 comprises 13 residues. The CDR3 bases are TGTGCCAGCAGCCAAGAGAGGAGAACTGAAGCTTTCTTT. Translating gives CASSQERRTEAFF.

This chain links TRBV18 with TRBJ2-3; 9 bases agree with TRBD2. Losses at the gene ends were 2 bases for V and 5 bases for J; bases not matched to a gene: 5. This CDR3 is built from 15 residues. Germline V lookup: CDR1 KGHSH, CDR2 LQKENI. CDR3 region: CASSPRRGGGDTQYF. For the CDR3, the DNA is TGTGCCAGCTCACCAAGGCGGGGGGGCGGAGATACGCAGTATTTT.

This rearrangement joins TRBV7-9 to TRBJ1-6, with 7 bases aligning to TRBD1. Germline V gives CDR1 SEHNR, CDR2 FQNEAQ (reference sequence). CDR3 size: 15 residues. The V gene end was trimmed by 10 bases and the J gene end by 0 bases; junction bases not matched to a gene: 6. CDR3 DNA sequence: TGTGCCATCCAGGGGGGCAGCTCCTATAATTCACCCCTCCACTTT. Its translation: CAIQGGSSYNSPLHF.

This clone was recorded once. The chain combines TRBV11-2 with TRBJ1-6, with D possibly matching TRBD1 (5 bases). Germline assignment: CDR1 SGHAT and CDR2 FQNNGV. CDR3 length: 14 amino acids. Trimming left V 5 bases short and J 11 bases short, with 16 bases between. This CDR3 reads CASSSLGGWTPLHF. The CDR3, as DNA: TGTGCCAGCAGCAGCCTTGGGGGGTGGACACCCCTCCACTTT.

The chain links TRBV23-1 to TRBJ1-3, with 7 bases matching TRBD1. TRBV23-1 is assigned to the ORF class and has an uncertain function. V lost 0 bases and J lost 6; bases outside the gene matches: 11. This CDR3 is 17 amino acids long. The CDR3 region is CASSQSPDRPFVNTIYF. In nucleotides, the CDR3 is TGCGCCAGCAGTCAATCCCCGGACAGGCCATTCGTAAACACCATATATTTT.

The chain combines TRBV6-2 or TRBV6-3 with TRBJ2-5; TRBD1 matches at 7 bases. The V segment lost 6 bases and the J segment 2 bases; nucleotides outside the gene matches: 9. The CDR3 is 15 amino acids. In germline, CDR1 is MNHEY, CDR2 SVGEGT. The CDR3 loop reads CASSLVGDRQETQYF. The CDR3 bases are TGTGCCAGCAGCTTGGTTGGGGACAGACAAGAGACCCAGTACTTC.

This clone was observed a handful of times. The CDR3 sequence is CASSLVWTTSYEQYF. The DNA for the CDR3 is TGTGCCAGCAGCTTAGTCTGGACTACTTCCTACGAGCAGTACTTC. The chain joins TRBV7-2 to TRBJ2-7; D possibly corresponds to TRBD2 (6 bases). This CDR3 has 15 residues. Per the germline V gene, CDR1 is SGHTA and CDR2 is FQGNSA. V lost 1 base and J lost 1, with 11 bases in between.

V gene TRBV19 combines with J gene TRBJ2-1, with D possibly matching TRBD2 (6 bases). The CDR3 consists of 15 residues. The germline CDR1 and CDR2 sequences are LNHDA and SQIVND (reference sequence). Trimming pared 7 bases from V and 5 bases from J, leaving 18 bases between. This CDR3 is CASTRATGLHNEQFF. For the CDR3, the DNA is TGTGCCAGTACTAGGGCTACGGGACTCCACAATGAGCAGTTCTTC. Full variable domain (remainder filled in from reference TRBV19 and TRBJ2-1): DGGITQSPKYLFRKEGQNVTLSCEQNLNHDAMYWYRQDPGQGLRLIYYSQIVNDFQKGDIAEGYSVSREKKESFPLTVTSAQKNPTAFYLCASTRATGLHNEQFFGPGTRLTVL.

The V call is TRBV29-1, the J call TRBJ1-1; D may be TRBD1 (5 bases). Germline values: CDR1 SQVTM, CDR2 ANQGSEA. V gave up 3 bases and J gave up 4 bases, with 15 bases separating them. The CDR3 runs to 14 residues. The CDR3 here is CSVDGRSGGTEAFF. The DNA of the CDR3 is TGCAGCGTTGACGGACGTAGCGGGGGCACTGAAGCTTTCTTT.

The genes are TRBV28 and TRBJ1-1; D unclear. The germline V and J ends were trimmed by 6 bases and 6 bases, with 14 bases remaining between them. The CDR3 length is 13 residues. Germline V gene lookup returns CDR1 MDHEN and CDR2 SYDVKM. The CDR3 region is CASSQNHAAEAFF. The CDR3 bases are TGTGCCAGCAGCCAAAACCATGCGGCTGAAGCTTTCTTT.

Written as DNA, the CDR3 is TGTGCCAGCAGCTTGGTAGCGGGGGGGCCCGGGGAGCTGTTTTTT. Encoded protein: CASSLVAGGPGELFF. The V call is TRBV5-4, the J call TRBJ2-2, with 11 bases lining up with TRBD2. V gave up 0 bases and J gave up 6 bases; unmatched junction bases: 1. The CDR3 covers 15 residues. Germline V lookup: CDR1 SGHNT, CDR2 YYREEE (reference sequence).

The chain carries TRBV7-2 and TRBJ2-3; D gene ambiguous. Trimming cost V 1 base and J 4 bases, with 6 bases left between them. This CDR3 has 13 amino acids. The germline CDR1 and CDR2 sequences are SGHTA and FQGNSA. This chain's CDR3 is CASSLGQSDTQYF. CDR3 nucleotides: TGTGCCAGCAGCTTAGGTCAATCAGATACGCAGTATTTT.

The chain combines TRBV7-9 with TRBJ2-5; TRBD2 agrees at 7 bases. V shed 0 bases, J shed 4 bases, and the junction held 2 bases outside the gene matches. Germline values: CDR1 SEHNR, CDR2 FQNEAQ (reference sequence). CDR3 length equals 14 residues. CDR3 in amino acids: CASSLAGGVETQYF. The CDR3 DNA reads as TGTGCCAGCAGCTTAGCTGGGGGGGTAGAGACCCAGTACTTC. The variable domain in full, completed from reference TRBV7-9 and TRBJ2-5, reads DTGVSQNPRHKITKRGQNVTFRCDPISEHNRLYWYRQTLGQGPEFLTYFQNEAQLEKSRLLSDRFSAERPKGSFSTLEIQRTEQGDSAMYLCASSLAGGVETQYFGPGTRLLVL.

This clone has just a few counts. The chain combines TRBV19 with TRBJ1-5; the D gene is possibly TRBD1 (5 bases). Germline loops: CDR1 LNHDA, CDR2 SQIVND (reference sequence). Trimming shortened V by 6 bases and J by 1 base, and 13 bases separated the two germline ends. The CDR3 loop spans 15 amino acids. The CDR3 DNA follows: TGTGCCAGTAGCCTTAGTCGGGGGAGCAATCAGCCCCAGCATTTT. Translated, it gives CASSLSRGSNQPQHF.

The V and J genes are TRBV16 and TRBJ1-6, with 10 nucleotides matching TRBD1. V was clipped by 4 bases and J by 7 bases; unmatched bases: 4. Germline CDR1 is KGHSY and CDR2 is FQNENV. There are 15 residues in the CDR3. This CDR3 is CASSRQGAGNSPLHF. Here the CDR3 DNA reads TGTGCCAGCAGCCGACAGGGGGCAGGGAATTCACCCCTCCACTTT.

This clone came up many times. The chain recombines TRBV3-1 (or the pseudogene TRBV3-2) with TRBJ1-5, with unresolved D. Germline CDR1 reads LGHDT; CDR2 reads YNNKEL (reference sequence). V lost 0 bases to trimming and J lost 7 bases, with 7 bases between them. This CDR3 region has 13 residues. In nucleotides, the CDR3 is TGTGCCAGCAGCCAAGATCGGGGACAGCCCCAGCATTTT. Residues: CASSQDRGQPQHF.

About this clone: This sample includes further DNA sequences coding for the same CDR3. J is TRBJ2-3 and V is TRBV7-2; TRBD2 matches at 10 bases. Trimming took 5 bases from V and 1 from J; bases not matched to a gene: 3. CDR1 is SGHTA, CDR2 FQGNSA, per germline. The CDR3 consists of 15 residues. CDR3 in amino acids: CASSLGLAGTDTQYF. The CDR3 coding sequence is TGTGCCAGCAGCCTCGGACTAGCGGGCACAGATACGCAGTATTTT.

The V and J genes are TRBV6-5 and TRBJ1-5; tentatively, D is TRBD1 (5 bases). CDR3 length: 14 amino acids. The ends were cut back, 6 bases at V and 4 bases at J, with 13 bases in the middle. Looked up from germline, CDR1 is MNHEY and CDR2 is SVGAGI. CDR3 sequence: CASSLHGGNQPQHF. The CDR3 bases are TGTGCCAGCAGCCTACACGGGGGAAATCAGCCCCAGCATTTT.

This chain links TRBV19 with TRBJ2-3; D might be TRBD2 (5 bases). The CDR3 covers 14 residues. Trimming left V 3 bases short and J 8 bases short, with 15 bases between. Germline lookup yields CDR1 LNHDA and CDR2 SQIVND (reference sequence). CDR3 region: CASSIPGKGGTQYF. CDR3 in DNA: TGTGCCAGTAGTATTCCGGGAAAGGGCGGTACGCAGTATTTT.

The chain joins TRBV19 to TRBJ2-2, with TRBD2 matching 14 bases. V lost 9 bases and J lost 5; bases outside the gene matches: 2. Germline values: CDR1 LNHDA, CDR2 SQIVND (reference sequence). The CDR3 runs to 14 residues. CDR3 residues: CASRLAGGTGELFF. The CDR3 region has the DNA TGTGCCAGCCGACTAGCGGGGGGGACCGGGGAGCTGTTTTTT.

This clone was counted a single time. The V call is TRBV6-1, the J call TRBJ2-3, with D maybe TRBD1 (6 bases). Germline assignment: CDR1 MNHNS and CDR2 SASEGT. The CDR3 runs to 15 residues. V dropped 2 bases and J dropped 4 bases, with 13 bases sitting between them. This CDR3 reads CASSEMRGMPDTQYF. CDR3 nucleotide sequence: TGTGCCAGCAGTGAAATGAGGGGGATGCCAGATACGCAGTATTTT.

This rearrangement joins TRBV24-1 to TRBJ2-1, with 7 bases aligning to TRBD1. Looked up from germline, CDR1 is KGHDR and CDR2 is SFDVKD. This CDR3 spans 16 amino acids. The trim removed 4 bases at V and 9 bases at J, leaving 14 bases unmatched. The CDR3 sequence is CATSDAGTASGGEQFF. The CDR3 bases are TGTGCCACCAGTGACGCCGGGACAGCCTCTGGAGGTGAGCAGTTCTTC.

The chain employs TRBV6-4 and TRBJ1-1; 8 bases agree with TRBD1. The CDR3 contains 15 residues. Looked up from germline, CDR1 is MRHNA and CDR2 is SNTAGT. V gave up 6 bases and J gave up 4 bases; unmatched junction bases: 10. The CDR3 DNA reads TGTGCCAGCAGACGGACAGGGAGGAATAGCACTGAAGCTTTCTTT. It codes for CASRRTGRNSTEAFF.

CDR3 loop: CATHLAGGRNEQFF. The DNA of the CDR3 is TGTGCCACACACCTAGCGGGGGGGCGAAATGAGCAGTTCTTC. The chain employs TRBV19 and TRBJ2-1; 12 bases match TRBD2. Germline CDR1 LNHDA, CDR2 SQIVND (reference sequence). The ends lost 10 bases at V and 7 bases at J; junction bases unmatched: 8. The CDR3 is 14 residues long.

The table lists this clone with a count of one. Here the CDR3 DNA reads TGTGCCAGCAGTGAAGTCCAGGGGGCGGGCTACACCTTC. It translates to CASSEVQGAGYTF. This chain uses TRBV6-1 with TRBJ1-2; 8 nucleotides align to TRBD1. Per the germline V gene, CDR1 is MNHNS and CDR2 is SASEGT. The CDR3 covers 13 residues. The ends lost 1 base at V and 8 bases at J; junction bases unmatched: 3.

The chain has TRBV7-9 and TRBJ1-6; a possible D gene is TRBD1 (6 bases). CDR1 and CDR2 (germline): SEHNR, FQNEAQ (reference sequence). This CDR3 has 15 amino acids. The V end was cut by 5 bases, the J end by 8 bases, with 16 bases between. The CDR3: CASSHGGARDSPLHF. CDR3 DNA: TGTGCCAGCAGCCACGGGGGGGCTAGGGATTCACCCCTCCACTTT.

V gene TRBV30 combines with J gene TRBJ2-5; tentative D call: TRBD2 (6 bases). V was trimmed by 5 bases and J by 5 bases, leaving 21 bases between them. The germline V gene has CDR1 GTSNPN and CDR2 SVGIG (reference sequence). CDR3 length equals 15 residues. The CDR3 region is CAWGPPGGRLETQYF. The CDR3 DNA reads as TGTGCCTGGGGACCCCCCGGGGGACGGTTGGAGACCCAGTACTTC.